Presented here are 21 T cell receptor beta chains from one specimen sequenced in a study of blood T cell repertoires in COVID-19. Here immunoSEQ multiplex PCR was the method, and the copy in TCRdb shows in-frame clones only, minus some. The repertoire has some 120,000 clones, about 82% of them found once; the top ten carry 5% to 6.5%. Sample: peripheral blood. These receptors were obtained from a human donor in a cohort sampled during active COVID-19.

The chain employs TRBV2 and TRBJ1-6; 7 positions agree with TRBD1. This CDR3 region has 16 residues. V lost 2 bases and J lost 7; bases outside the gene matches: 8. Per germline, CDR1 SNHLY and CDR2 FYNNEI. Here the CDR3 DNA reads TGTGCCAGCAGTGAAAGGGGGCGGGACTTCAATTCACCCCTCCACTTT. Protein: CASSERGRDFNSPLHF.

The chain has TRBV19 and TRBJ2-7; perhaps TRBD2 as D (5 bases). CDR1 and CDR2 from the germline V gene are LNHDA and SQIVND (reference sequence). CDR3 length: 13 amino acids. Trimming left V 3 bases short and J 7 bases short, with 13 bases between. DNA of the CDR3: TGTGCCAGTAGTATGGCCAGGACTGGGGAGCAGTACTTC. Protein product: CASSMARTGEQYF.

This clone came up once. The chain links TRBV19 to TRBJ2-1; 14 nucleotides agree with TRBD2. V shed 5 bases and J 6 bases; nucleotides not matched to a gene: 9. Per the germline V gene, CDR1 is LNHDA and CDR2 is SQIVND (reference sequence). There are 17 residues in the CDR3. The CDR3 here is CASSLRAGTSGSNEQFF. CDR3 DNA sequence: TGTGCCAGTAGTTTAAGGGCCGGGACTAGCGGGAGCAATGAGCAGTTCTTC.

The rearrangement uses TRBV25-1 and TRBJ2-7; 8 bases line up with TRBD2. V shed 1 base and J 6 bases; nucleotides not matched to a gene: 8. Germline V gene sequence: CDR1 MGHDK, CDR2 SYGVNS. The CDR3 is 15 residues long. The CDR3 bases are TGTGCCAGCAGTGAATTTACGGGAGGGCCTCTCGAGCAGTACTTC. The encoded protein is CASSEFTGGPLEQYF.

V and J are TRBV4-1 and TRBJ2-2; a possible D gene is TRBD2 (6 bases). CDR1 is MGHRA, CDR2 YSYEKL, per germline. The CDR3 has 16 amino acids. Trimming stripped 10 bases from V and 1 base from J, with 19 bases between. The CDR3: CATRPPGLLNTGELFF. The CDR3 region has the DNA TGCGCCACCCGGCCCCCGGGACTGTTGAACACCGGGGAGCTGTTTTTT.

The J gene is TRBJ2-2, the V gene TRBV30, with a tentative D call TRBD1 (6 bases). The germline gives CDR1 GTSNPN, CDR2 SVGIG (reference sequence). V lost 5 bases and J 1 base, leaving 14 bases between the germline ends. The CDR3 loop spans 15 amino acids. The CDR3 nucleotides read TGTGCCTGGCGGATCCAGGGGTTGAACACCGGGGAGCTGTTTTTT. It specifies CAWRIQGLNTGELFF.

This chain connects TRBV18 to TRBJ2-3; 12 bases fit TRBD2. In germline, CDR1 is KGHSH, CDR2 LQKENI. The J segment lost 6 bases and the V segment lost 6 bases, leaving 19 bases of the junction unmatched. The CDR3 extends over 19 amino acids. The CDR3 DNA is TGTGCCAGCTCGCCAACCACCCCGACTAGCGGGAGCCCCTCTGATACGCAGTATTTT. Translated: CASSPTTPTSGSPSDTQYF.

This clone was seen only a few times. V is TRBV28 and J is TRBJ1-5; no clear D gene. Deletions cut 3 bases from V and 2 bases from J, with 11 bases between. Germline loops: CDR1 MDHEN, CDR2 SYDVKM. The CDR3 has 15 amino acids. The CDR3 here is CASSFRGLGNQPQHF. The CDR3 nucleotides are TGTGCCAGCAGTTTCCGAGGTTTGGGCAATCAGCCCCAGCATTTT.

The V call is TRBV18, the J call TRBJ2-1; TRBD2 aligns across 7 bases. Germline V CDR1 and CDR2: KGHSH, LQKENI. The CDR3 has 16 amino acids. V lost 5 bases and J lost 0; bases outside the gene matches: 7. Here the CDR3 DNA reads TGTGCCAGCTCAGCTAGCGGCGCTAGCTCCTACAATGAGCAGTTCTTC. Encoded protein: CASSASGASSYNEQFF.

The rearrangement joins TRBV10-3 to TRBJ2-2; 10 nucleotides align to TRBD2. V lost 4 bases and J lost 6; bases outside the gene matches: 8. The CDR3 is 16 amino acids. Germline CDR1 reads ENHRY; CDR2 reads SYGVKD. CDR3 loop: CAISVAGLAPAGELFF. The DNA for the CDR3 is TGTGCCATCAGTGTAGCGGGACTAGCGCCCGCCGGGGAGCTGTTTTTT.

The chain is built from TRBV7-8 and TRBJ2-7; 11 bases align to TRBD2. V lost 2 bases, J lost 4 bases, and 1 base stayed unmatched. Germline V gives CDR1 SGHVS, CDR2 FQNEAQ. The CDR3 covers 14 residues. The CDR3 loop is CASSLTSGSYEQYF. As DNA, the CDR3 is TGTGCCAGCAGCTTAACTAGCGGGAGTTACGAGCAGTACTTC.

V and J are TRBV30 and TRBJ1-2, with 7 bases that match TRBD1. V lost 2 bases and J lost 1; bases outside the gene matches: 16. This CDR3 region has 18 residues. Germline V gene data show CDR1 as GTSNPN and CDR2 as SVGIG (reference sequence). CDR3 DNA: TGTGCCTGGAGTTCACAGGGGTTAGGCGTCGGGTATAACTATGGCTACACCTTC. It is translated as CAWSSQGLGVGYNYGYTF. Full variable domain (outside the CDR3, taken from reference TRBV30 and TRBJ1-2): SQTIHQWPATLVQPVGSPLSLECTVEGTSNPNLYWYRQAAGRGLQLLFYSVGIGQISSEVPQNLSASRPQDRQFILSSKKLLLSDSGFYLCAWSSQGLGVGYNYGYTFGSGTRLTVV.

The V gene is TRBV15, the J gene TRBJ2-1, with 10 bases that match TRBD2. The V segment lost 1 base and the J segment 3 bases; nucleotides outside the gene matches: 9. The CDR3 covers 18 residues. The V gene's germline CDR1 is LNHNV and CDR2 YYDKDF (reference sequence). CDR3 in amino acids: CATSRGGMGLAFYNEQFF. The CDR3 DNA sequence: TGTGCCACCAGCAGAGGGGGAATGGGACTAGCGTTCTACAATGAGCAGTTCTTC.

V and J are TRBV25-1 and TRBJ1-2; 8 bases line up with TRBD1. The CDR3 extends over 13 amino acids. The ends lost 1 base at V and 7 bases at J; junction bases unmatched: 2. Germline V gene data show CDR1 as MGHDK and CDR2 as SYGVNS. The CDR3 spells CASSESGGRGYTF. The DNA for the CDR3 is TGTGCCAGCAGTGAATCAGGGGGCCGTGGCTACACCTTC.

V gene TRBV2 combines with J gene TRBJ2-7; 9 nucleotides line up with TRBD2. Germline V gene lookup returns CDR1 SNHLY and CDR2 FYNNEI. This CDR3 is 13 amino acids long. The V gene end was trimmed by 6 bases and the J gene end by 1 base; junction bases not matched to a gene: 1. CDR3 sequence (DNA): TGTGCCAGCAGGCTAGCGGGGTCCTACGAGCAGTACTTC. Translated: CASRLAGSYEQYF.

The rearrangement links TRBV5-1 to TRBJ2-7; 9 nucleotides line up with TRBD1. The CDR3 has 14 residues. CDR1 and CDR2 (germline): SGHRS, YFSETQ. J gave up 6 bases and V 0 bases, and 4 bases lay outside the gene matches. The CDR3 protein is CASSLGGQGLEQYF. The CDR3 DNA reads TGCGCCAGCAGCTTGGGGGGACAGGGCCTCGAGCAGTACTTC. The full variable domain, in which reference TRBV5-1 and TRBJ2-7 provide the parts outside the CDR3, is KAGVTQTPRYLIKTRGQQVTLSCSPISGHRSVSWYQQTPGQGLQFLFEYFSETQRNKGNFPGRFSGRQFSNSRSEMNVSTLELGDSALYLCASSLGGQGLEQYFGPGTRLTVT.

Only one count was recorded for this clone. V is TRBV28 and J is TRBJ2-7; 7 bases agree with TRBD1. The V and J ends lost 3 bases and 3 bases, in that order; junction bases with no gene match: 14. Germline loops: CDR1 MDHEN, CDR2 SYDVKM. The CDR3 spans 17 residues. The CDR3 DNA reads TGTGCCAGCAGTTTCCCCCTTGAAGGGGGCAGCTTCTACGAGCAGTACTTC. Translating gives CASSFPLEGGSFYEQYF.

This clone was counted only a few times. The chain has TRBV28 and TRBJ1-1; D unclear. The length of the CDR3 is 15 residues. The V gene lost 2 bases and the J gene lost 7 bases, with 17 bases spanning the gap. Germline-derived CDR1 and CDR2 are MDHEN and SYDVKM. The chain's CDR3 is CASSLGLGGNREAFF. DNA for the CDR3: TGTGCCAGCAGTTTAGGGTTGGGAGGGAACCGTGAAGCTTTCTTT.

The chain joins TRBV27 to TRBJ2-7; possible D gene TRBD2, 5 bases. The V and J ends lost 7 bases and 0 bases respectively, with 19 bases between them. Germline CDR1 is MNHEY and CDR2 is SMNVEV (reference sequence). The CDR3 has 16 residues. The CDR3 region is CASTPHPDYHSYEQYF. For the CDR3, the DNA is TGTGCCAGCACCCCCCATCCAGACTACCACTCCTACGAGCAGTACTTC.

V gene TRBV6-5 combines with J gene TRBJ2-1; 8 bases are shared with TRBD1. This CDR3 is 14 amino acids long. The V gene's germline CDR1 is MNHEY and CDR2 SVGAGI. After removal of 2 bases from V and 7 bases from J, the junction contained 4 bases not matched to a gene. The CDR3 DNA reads TGTGCCAGCAGTTACGGGACAGGTCCAAATGAGCAGTTCTTC. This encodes CASSYGTGPNEQFF.

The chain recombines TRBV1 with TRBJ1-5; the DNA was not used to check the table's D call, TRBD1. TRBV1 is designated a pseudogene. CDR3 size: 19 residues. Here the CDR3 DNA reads TGCACCCCCCACGTTGGAGCTATGAGGGGACAGGGATACAATCAGCCCCAGCATTTT. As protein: CTPHVGAMRGQGYNQPQHF.